This T cell receptor beta chain was observed in a study of T cell clonotyping in hematopoietic cell transplantation. Study results and limitations: Cells were unsorted, so CD4 and CD8 contributions were not separated.

This table comes from immunoSEQ multiplex PCR, and its TCRdb copy is limited to in-frame clones, with some not included. This table holds 25,000 to 30,000 clones, roughly 92% found once. Turning to this clone: As yet, its antigen is unknown.

The CDR3 spans 14 residues. The V gene's germline CDR1 is SQVTM and CDR2 ANQGSEA. V lost 7 bases and J lost 2, with 16 bases in between. V usage is TRBV29-1 and J usage is TRBJ2-3, with D tentatively TRBD2 (6 bases). The sample was PBMCs, taken 100 days after allogeneic stem cell transplant. The receptor's source is a female patient in her fifties who had an allogeneic stem cell transplant from a related donor, so the T cells may come from the graft donor. Some clones in this sample may be carry-over from other donors' samples. The CDR3 nucleotides are TGCAGCGCCTTCGTCCGGGGGTACACAGATACGCAGTATTTT. Protein sequence: CSAFVRGYTDTQYF.